This T cell receptor beta chain is from a study of PD-1 blockade in classical Hodgkin lymphoma. Across the study: Nivolumab dosed at 3 mg/kg went to patients intravenously every 2 weeks. Overall study findings and caveats: Newly diagnosed patients were reported to exhibit reduced baseline TCR diversity relative to healthy donors. Researchers reported that CD4+ TCR diversity, though not CD8+, rose significantly by C4D1.

In germline, CDR1 is DFQATT, CDR2 SNEGSKA (reference sequence). The CDR3 contains 10 residues. Details on this clone: Its matching antigen is unknown. An end of the junction differs from the germline gene, which may be a read error.

Every patient experienced relapse after autologous stem cell transplantation, and brentuximab vedotin exposure varied. Patients had relapsed/refractory classical Hodgkin lymphoma with complete response, partial response or progressive disease as best response. Generated by immunoSEQ multiplex PCR, the TCRdb table keeps only in-frame clones and is missing some. The sample carries 20,000 to 30,000 clones, about 86% recorded once. Sample: peripheral blood mononuclear cells (PBMCs), taken before the second cycle of nivolumab. The chain combines TRBV20-1 with TRBJ2-2; D remains unclear. The sequence was collected from a human donor with classical Hodgkin lymphoma. The chain's CDR3 is CSARDGELFF. The DNA for the CDR3 is TGCAGTGCGAGAGACGGGGAGCTGTTTTTT.